This entry lists 15 T cell receptor beta chains sequenced from one sample in a study of identical twins. TCRdb recomputed calls from the 5' RACE reads with MiXCR, one row per CDR3 protein. The data hold 250,000 or so distinct CDR3 sequences, with about 8% observed a single time. The same sample was also studied in work on yellow fever vaccine responses in identical twins.

The specimen was CD8+ T cells sorted from blood. Receptors originate from a young woman in good health.

This clonotype has at least ten counts. The J gene is TRBJ2-7, the V gene TRBV12-3 or TRBV12-4; no clear D. CDR3 length: 13 amino acids. Trimming removed 3 bases from V and 3 bases from J, with 9 bases in between. The CDR3: CASSFDGYYEQYF. The CDR3 DNA follows: TGTGCCAGCAGTTTCGACGGATACTACGAGCAGTACTTC.

The rearrangement uses TRBV7-3 and TRBJ1-2, with 9 bases identical to TRBD1. Germline lookup yields CDR1 SGHTA and CDR2 FQGTGA. J gave up 8 bases and V 5 bases, and 9 bases lay outside the gene matches. The CDR3 is made up of 14 amino acids. CDR3 DNA: TGTGCCAGCAGCATTCTACAGGGGGCGGAAGGCTACACCTTC. Its translation is CASSILQGAEGYTF.

This clonotype was observed at least ten times. The chain employs TRBV19 and TRBJ2-3, with 11 bases identical to TRBD1. CDR3 length equals 15 residues. Germline-derived CDR1 and CDR2 are LNHDA and SQIVND (reference sequence). The V gene end was trimmed by 7 bases and the J gene end by 4 bases; junction bases not matched to a gene: 7. CDR3 protein: CASTVGQGAADTQYF. DNA of the CDR3: TGTGCCAGTACCGTCGGACAGGGGGCGGCAGATACGCAGTATTTT.

This clonotype has a count of ten or more. V usage is TRBV7-9 and J usage is TRBJ2-2; 8 bases match TRBD2. V was pared by 4 bases and J by 1 base, with 5 bases of the junction left unmatched. The length of the CDR3 is 16 residues. CDR1 is SEHNR, CDR2 FQNEAQ, per germline (reference sequence). CDR3 coding DNA: TGTGCCAGCAGCTCACTAGCGGCTGAGAACACCGGGGAGCTGTTTTTT. This encodes CASSSLAAENTGELFF.

This chain connects TRBV27 to TRBJ2-3, with 7 positions matching TRBD1. CDR1 MNHEY and CDR2 SMNVEV come from the germline V gene (reference sequence). V dropped 5 bases and J dropped 0; count of bases not matched to a gene: 5. The CDR3 sequence is 15 residues long. In DNA, the CDR3 is TGTGCCAGCAGTACTCCGGGACAGAGCACAGATACGCAGTATTTT. This codes for CASSTPGQSTDTQYF.

The genes are TRBV6-5 and TRBJ2-1; D might be TRBD1 or TRBD2, each matching 5 bases. The CDR3 consists of 12 residues. Trimming stripped 8 bases from V and 6 bases from J, with 11 bases between. Germline V gene sequence: CDR1 MNHEY, CDR2 SVGAGI. The CDR3 reads CASGASSNEQFF. CDR3 DNA: TGTGCCAGCGGGGCTAGCAGCAATGAGCAGTTCTTC.

The V call is TRBV30, the J call TRBJ2-7, with D hard to call. The CDR3 runs to 11 residues. Germline lookup yields CDR1 GTSNPN and CDR2 SVGIG (reference sequence). V lost 1 base and J lost 13, with 14 bases in between. CDR3 protein: CAWSGTTGPYF. The CDR3 DNA sequence: TGTGCCTGGAGTGGAACTACCGGGCCTTACTTC.

This clonotype has more than one count but fewer than ten. The chain uses TRBV20-1 and TRBJ1-5; D remains ambiguous. The CDR3 sequence is 16 residues long. V lost 0 bases, J lost 0 bases, and 12 bases lay in between. Germline loops: CDR1 DFQATT, CDR2 SNEGSKA (reference sequence). The CDR3 DNA is TGCAGTGCTAGAGATATGGGTTGGGTTAGCAATCAGCCCCAGCATTTT. It specifies CSARDMGWVSNQPQHF.

This sequence joins TRBV3-1 and TRBJ2-5, with D perhaps TRBD2 (5 bases). V lost 0 bases and J lost 1, with 9 bases in between. CDR3 length: 15 residues. CDR1 is LGHDT and CDR2 is YNNKEL in the germline V gene (reference sequence). The CDR3 spells CASSQDGSPQETQYF. As DNA, the CDR3 is TGTGCCAGCAGCCAAGATGGGAGCCCCCAAGAGACCCAGTACTTC.

This chain connects TRBV7-9 to TRBJ2-7; maybe TRBD1 (5 bases). Germline CDR1 SEHNR, CDR2 FQNEAQ (reference sequence). This CDR3 comprises 15 residues. V was shortened by 0 bases and J by 7 bases, with 16 bases between the two germline ends. The CDR3 loop is CASSLAQGHQVEQYF. Written as DNA, the CDR3 is TGTGCCAGCAGCTTAGCGCAGGGCCATCAAGTGGAGCAGTACTTC.

V is TRBV27 and J is TRBJ2-3, with 12 bases matching TRBD2. V shed 7 bases, J shed 2 bases, and the junction held 7 bases outside the gene matches. The length of the CDR3 is 16 residues. Germline V gene data show CDR1 as MNHEY and CDR2 as SMNVEV (reference sequence). The DNA of the CDR3 is TGTGCCAGCAAGCTAGCGGGGGGGCGGCTCACAGATACGCAGTATTTT. Its translation is CASKLAGGRLTDTQYF.

This clonotype has just a few counts. This chain uses TRBV11-2 with TRBJ1-5, with 12 bases that match TRBD1. The V gene's germline CDR1 is SGHAT and CDR2 FQNNGV. The junction had 16 bases not matched to a gene; V was cut back by 2 bases and J by 5 bases. The CDR3 contains 20 residues. Here the CDR3 reads CASSLRPGTGGSGGDQPQHF. Here the CDR3 DNA reads TGTGCCAGCAGCTTACGACCGGGGACAGGGGGCTCTGGTGGGGATCAGCCCCAGCATTTT.

This clonotype has a count of ten or more. The chain is built from TRBV12-3 or TRBV12-4 and TRBJ2-7; TRBD1 or TRBD2 may be the D gene (5 bases each). This CDR3 region has 14 residues. Trimming pared 2 bases from V and 6 bases from J, leaving 14 bases between. The CDR3 sequence is CASSLSGFGVEQYF. The DNA for the CDR3 is TGTGCCAGCAGTTTATCAGGGTTCGGGGTCGAGCAGTACTTC.

This clonotype appeared a few times. The J gene is TRBJ2-1, the V gene TRBV20-1, with 13 positions matching TRBD2. The V and J ends lost 6 bases and 2 bases, in that order; junction bases with no gene match: 10. The CDR3 covers 17 residues. Germline V gives CDR1 DFQATT, CDR2 SNEGSKA (reference sequence). The CDR3 DNA follows: TGCAGTGCCCCACTAGCGGGGGGGCCCCGAACCTACAATGAGCAGTTCTTC. Protein: CSAPLAGGPRTYNEQFF.

This clonotype was detected a few times. The chain joins TRBV20-1 to TRBJ2-7; 8 bases map to TRBD2. Germline V lookup: CDR1 DFQATT, CDR2 SNEGSKA (reference sequence). Trimming took 1 base from V and 7 from J; bases not matched to a gene: 18. The CDR3 has 17 amino acids. The CDR3 loop is CSARGEGLLAGSEEQYF. The CDR3 nucleotides are TGCAGTGCTAGAGGAGAGGGACTCCTAGCGGGTTCTGAAGAGCAGTACTTC.